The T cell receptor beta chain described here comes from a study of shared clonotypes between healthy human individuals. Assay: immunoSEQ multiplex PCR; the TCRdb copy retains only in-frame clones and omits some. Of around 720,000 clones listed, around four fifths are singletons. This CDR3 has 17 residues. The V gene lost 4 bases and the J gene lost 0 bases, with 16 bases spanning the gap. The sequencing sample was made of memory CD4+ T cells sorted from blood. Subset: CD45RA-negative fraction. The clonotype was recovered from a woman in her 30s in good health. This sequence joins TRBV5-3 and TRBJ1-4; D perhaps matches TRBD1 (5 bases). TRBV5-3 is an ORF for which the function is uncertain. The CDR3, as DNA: TGTGCCAGAAGCAAGGGGCCACACCTAGCAACTAATGAAAAACTGTTTTTT. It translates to CARSKGPHLATNEKLFF.